This T cell receptor beta chain was captured in a study of cytomegalovirus exposure and HLA in healthy donors. Study-wide context: Assignment to the Caucasian-associated ancestry cluster applied to approximately 80% of the approximately 420 genotyped donors. Points from the study as a whole: Fewer N-insertions than the approximately 610-donor mean were reportedly shown by an Asian-associated ancestry cluster in a later analysis. Per a later analysis, HLA-associated TCR beta chains showed more clonal expansion than other, equally common TCR beta chains.

This clone was observed a single time. Its specificity is unknown. The study ran its PCR with 60 Vbeta and 13 Jbeta primers. Assay: immunoSEQ multiplex PCR; the TCRdb copy retains only in-frame clones and omits some. In the table there are 150,000 to 200,000 clones, more than 75% of which are singletons. The CDR3 contains 15 residues. V lost 5 bases, J lost 4 bases, and 1 base stayed unmatched. Germline V lookup: CDR1 SGHAT, CDR2 FQDESV (reference sequence). The receptor comes from a woman under 30 in good health and CMV-seronegative. The chain couples TRBV11-1 to TRBJ2-3; TRBD2 aligns across 15 bases. Sequencing was carried out using PBMCs. CDR3 region: CASSRTSGGADTQYF. CDR3 coding DNA: TGTGCCAGCAGCCGGACTAGCGGGGGGGCAGATACGCAGTATTTT.